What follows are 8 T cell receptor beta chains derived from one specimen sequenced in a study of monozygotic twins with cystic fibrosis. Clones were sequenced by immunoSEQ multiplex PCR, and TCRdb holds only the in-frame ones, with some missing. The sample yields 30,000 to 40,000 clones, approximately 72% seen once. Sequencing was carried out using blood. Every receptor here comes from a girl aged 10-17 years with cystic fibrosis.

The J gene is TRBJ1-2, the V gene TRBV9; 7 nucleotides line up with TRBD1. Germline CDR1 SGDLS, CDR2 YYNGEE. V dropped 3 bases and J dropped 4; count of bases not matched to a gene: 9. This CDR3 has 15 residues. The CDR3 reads CASSDRQGILYGYTF. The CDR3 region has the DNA TGTGCCAGCAGCGACCGACAGGGAATCCTCTATGGCTACACCTTC.

CDR3 DNA sequence: TGTGCCAGCAGCTTGTTAAGCGGGACAGGGCTTATGAACACTGAAGCTTTCTTT. Protein sequence: CASSLLSGTGLMNTEAFF. This chain links TRBV5-4 with TRBJ1-1; the match to TRBD1 covers 9 bases. J lost 0 bases, V lost 1 base, and 10 bases had no gene match. The V gene's germline CDR1 is SGHNT and CDR2 YYREEE (reference sequence). The CDR3 is made up of 18 amino acids. The full variable domain, with the rest looked up from reference TRBV5-4 and TRBJ1-1, is ETGVTQSPTHLIKTRGQQVTLRCSSQSGHNTVSWYQQALGQGPQFIFQYYREEENGRGNFPPRFSGLQFPNYSSELNVNALELDDSALYLCASSLLSGTGLMNTEAFFGQGTRLTVV.

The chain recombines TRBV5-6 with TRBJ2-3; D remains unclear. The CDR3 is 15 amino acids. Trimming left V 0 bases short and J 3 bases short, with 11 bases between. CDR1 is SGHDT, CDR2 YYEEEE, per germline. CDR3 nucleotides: TGTGCCAGCAGCTTGGGGGCCCGAGCGACAGATACGCAGTATTTT. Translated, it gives CASSLGARATDTQYF.

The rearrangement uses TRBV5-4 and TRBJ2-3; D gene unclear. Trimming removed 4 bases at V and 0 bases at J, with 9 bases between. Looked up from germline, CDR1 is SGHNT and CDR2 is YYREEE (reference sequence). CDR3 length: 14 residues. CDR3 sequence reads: CASSPWGSTDTQYF. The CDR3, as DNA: TGTGCCAGCAGCCCCTGGGGTAGCACAGATACGCAGTATTTT.

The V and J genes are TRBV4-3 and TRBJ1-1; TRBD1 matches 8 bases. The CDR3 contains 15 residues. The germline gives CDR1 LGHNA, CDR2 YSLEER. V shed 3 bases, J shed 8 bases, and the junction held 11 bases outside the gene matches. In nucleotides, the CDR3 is TGCGCCAGCAGCCAGGAAATGACAGGGGTTTCGGAAGCTTTCTTT. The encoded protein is CASSQEMTGVSEAFF.

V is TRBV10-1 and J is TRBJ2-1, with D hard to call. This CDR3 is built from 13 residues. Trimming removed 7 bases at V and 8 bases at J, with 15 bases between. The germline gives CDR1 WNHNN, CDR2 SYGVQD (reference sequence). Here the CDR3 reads CASNEGIGDEQFF. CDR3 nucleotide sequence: TGCGCCAGCAACGAAGGGATTGGGGATGAGCAGTTCTTC.

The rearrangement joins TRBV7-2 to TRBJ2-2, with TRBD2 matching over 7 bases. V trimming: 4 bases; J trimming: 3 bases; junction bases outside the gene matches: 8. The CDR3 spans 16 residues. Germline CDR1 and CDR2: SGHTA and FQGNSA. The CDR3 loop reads CASSSRSGDYTGELFF. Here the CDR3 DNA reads TGTGCCAGCAGCTCCCGGAGCGGGGACTACACCGGGGAGCTGTTTTTT.

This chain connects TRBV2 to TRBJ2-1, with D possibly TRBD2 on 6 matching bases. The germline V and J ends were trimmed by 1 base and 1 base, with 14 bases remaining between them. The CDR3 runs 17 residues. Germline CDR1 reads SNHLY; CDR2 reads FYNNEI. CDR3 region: CASSEGGLSFSYNEQFF. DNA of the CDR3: TGTGCCAGCAGTGAAGGTGGACTAAGCTTTTCCTACAATGAGCAGTTCTTC.